A single TCR beta chain is shown here with its context. Its antigen is currently unknown. The data derive from a study of cytomegalovirus exposure and HLA in healthy donors. Study context: There were about 85 million unique TCRs (from HLA-typed donors) in an early data release. Study-level results: Presence/absence analyses rested on an assumption that sequencing depth was roughly uniform across donors.

J lost 0 bases, V lost 5 bases, and 3 bases had no gene match. This CDR3 has 15 amino acids. The germline gives CDR1 KGHSH, CDR2 LQKENI. The PCR used 60 Vbeta and 13 Jbeta primers. Profiling relied on immunoSEQ multiplex PCR, and the TCRdb table lists in-frame clones only, not all of them. The table has approximately 100,000 clones, roughly 81% seen once. The clonotype originates from a man aged 35 to 55 in good health and CMV-seronegative. This chain joins TRBV18 and TRBJ1-2; 10 bases line up with TRBD1. The sequenced sample was PBMCs. The CDR3 protein is CASSLDRGTNYGYTF. DNA of the CDR3: TGTGCCAGCTCATTGGACAGGGGGACTAACTATGGCTACACCTTC.